This entry concerns a single T cell receptor (beta chain). Antigen specificity is unknown. This CDR3 has 16 residues. CDR1 and CDR2 (germline): SGDLS, YYNGEE. V lost 5 bases and J 6 bases, leaving 18 bases between the germline ends. These data belong to a study of cytomegalovirus exposure and HLA in healthy donors. General study results and limits: A later analysis linked a missense DCLRE1C variant to TCR beta V- and J-gene trimming. Further analysis was carried out later, and it showed several of the most significant clusters appearing linked to common viral pathogens. The productive fraction for most TCR beta V segments was about 90% or about 30% in an earlier analysis.

The PCR contained 60 Vbeta and 13 Jbeta primers. Generated by immunoSEQ multiplex PCR, the TCRdb table keeps only in-frame clones and is missing some. The table has roughly 160,000 clones, 60% to 80% seen once; the top ten hold roughly an eighth. V usage is TRBV9 and J usage is TRBJ1-6, with a weak D call TRBD1 (6 bases). Input material: PBMCs. The sequence derives from a man aged 45-65 years in good health and CMV-seropositive. CDR3 nucleotide sequence: TGTGCCAGCAGTCGACAGGAAATTGGACGTAATTCACCCCTCCACTTT. Its protein product is CASSRQEIGRNSPLHF. Variable domain in full (rest from reference TRBV9 and TRBJ1-6): DSGVTQTPKHLITATGQRVTLRCSPRSGDLSVYWYQQSLDQGLQFLIQYYNGEERAKGNILERFSAQQFPDLHSELNLSSLELGDSALYFCASSRQEIGRNSPLHFGNGTRLTVT.